The 26 T cell receptor beta chains presented below share a single source sample, sequenced in a study of blood T cell repertoires in COVID-19. Only in-frame clones appear in the TCRdb table, and some are missing; sequencing was by immunoSEQ multiplex PCR. The table lists around 390,000 clones, 80% to 90% of them singletons, with 10% in the top ten. The sequenced sample was PBMCs or T cells enriched from blood (not recorded which). These receptor sequences come from a woman aged 45 to 65 who had recovered from COVID-19.

In its sample, this clone was seen a few times. The chain links TRBV11-2 to TRBJ1-1; TRBD1 might be the D (5 bases). The CDR3 covers 14 residues. From germline, CDR1 is SGHAT and CDR2 FQNNGV. Trimming stripped 1 base from V and 2 bases from J, with 8 bases between. Here the CDR3 DNA reads TGTGCCAGCAGCTTAGGGGGCCTTAACACTGAAGCTTTCTTT. Amino acids: CASSLGGLNTEAFF.

The chain couples TRBV6-1 to TRBJ1-2; no clear D gene. Germline V gene data show CDR1 as MNHNS and CDR2 as SASEGT. V dropped 0 bases and J dropped 3 bases, with 8 bases sitting between them. This CDR3 contains 14 residues. CDR3: CASSEARGHYGYTF. The CDR3 nucleotides are TGTGCCAGCAGTGAAGCTCGGGGTCACTATGGCTACACCTTC.

This rearrangement joins TRBV5-1 to TRBJ2-7, with 14 bases fitting TRBD2. This CDR3 contains 17 residues. Per germline, CDR1 SGHRS and CDR2 YFSETQ. The V segment lost 7 bases and the J segment 0 bases; nucleotides outside the gene matches: 9. CDR3 sequence (DNA): TGCGCCAGCCAACCGGGACTAGCGGGGGTTAACTCCTACGAGCAGTACTTC. Translation: CASQPGLAGVNSYEQYF. Based on the CDR3 plus reference TRBV5-1 and TRBJ2-7, the full variable domain is KAGVTQTPRYLIKTRGQQVTLSCSPISGHRSVSWYQQTPGQGLQFLFEYFSETQRNKGNFPGRFSGRQFSNSRSEMNVSTLELGDSALYLCASQPGLAGVNSYEQYFGPGTRLTVT.

The chain links TRBV7-9 to TRBJ1-3; D is possibly TRBD1 (6 bases). CDR1 is SEHNR, CDR2 FQNEAQ, per germline (reference sequence). Trimming removed 5 bases at V and 4 bases at J, with 15 bases between. The CDR3 has 15 residues. The CDR3 loop is CASSPDRTLGNTIYF. CDR3 in DNA: TGTGCCAGCAGCCCAGACAGGACTCTGGGAAACACCATATATTTT.

This sequence joins TRBV27 and TRBJ1-2; D gene unclear. V dropped 2 bases and J dropped 1 base, with 8 bases sitting between them. The CDR3 has 14 residues. Per germline, CDR1 MNHEY and CDR2 SMNVEV (reference sequence). CDR3 residues: CASSLTPSNYGYTF. The CDR3 bases are TGTGCCAGCAGTTTAACACCCAGTAACTATGGCTACACCTTC.

V gene TRBV7-8 combines with J gene TRBJ2-7, with a weak D call TRBD1 (6 bases). Germline V gene lookup returns CDR1 SGHVS and CDR2 FQNEAQ. With 6 bases removed from V and 6 bases from J, the gap between germline ends came to 15 bases. This CDR3 region has 13 residues. The CDR3 here is CASSYRVGSEQYF. In DNA, the CDR3 is TGTGCCAGCAGTTACAGGGTCGGAAGCGAGCAGTACTTC.

The chain combines TRBV7-2 with TRBJ1-2; D gene unclear. The CDR3 has 13 residues. Deletions cut 7 bases from V and 8 bases from J, with 17 bases between. CDR1 SGHTA and CDR2 FQGNSA come from the germline V gene. The CDR3 spells CASKTDSPGGYTF. CDR3 sequence (DNA): TGTGCCAGCAAGACGGACTCTCCTGGGGGCTACACCTTC.

The chain has TRBV4-3 and TRBJ1-3; D is unclear. This CDR3 contains 17 residues. Germline V gene sequence: CDR1 LGHNA, CDR2 YSLEER. Trimming removed 1 base from V and 2 bases from J, with 15 bases in between. As DNA, the CDR3 is TGCGCCAGCAGCCAAGGAGGCCAAAGAGGAACTGGAAACACCATATATTTT. Its protein product is CASSQGGQRGTGNTIYF.

This clone was observed a single time. The CDR3 protein is CASSHFGQGSHEQYF. The CDR3 DNA is TGCGCCAGCAGCCACTTTGGACAGGGGTCCCACGAGCAGTACTTC. The V and J genes are TRBV5-1 and TRBJ2-7; 9 bases map to TRBD1. The trim removed 4 bases at V and 5 bases at J, leaving 10 bases unmatched. Germline V gene sequence: CDR1 SGHRS, CDR2 YFSETQ. The CDR3 is made up of 15 amino acids.

The CDR3 reads CASSVGTGFQTGELFF. The CDR3 nucleotides are TGTGCCAGCAGCGTAGGGACAGGGTTCCAAACCGGGGAGCTGTTTTTT. The V gene is TRBV9, the J gene TRBJ2-2; 8 nucleotides agree with TRBD1. There are 16 residues in the CDR3. V gave up 0 bases and J gave up 5 bases; unmatched junction bases: 6. CDR1 SGDLS and CDR2 YYNGEE come from the germline V gene.

The chain combines TRBV4-1 with TRBJ1-5; 7 bases line up with TRBD1. Losses at the gene ends were 4 bases for V and 4 bases for J; bases not matched to a gene: 7. Germline values: CDR1 MGHRA, CDR2 YSYEKL. This CDR3 contains 15 residues. The CDR3 is CASSRMAGQNQPQHF. Written as DNA, the CDR3 is TGCGCCAGCAGCCGCATGGCGGGACAGAATCAGCCCCAGCATTTT.

The chain uses TRBV7-9 and TRBJ1-2; TRBD1 agrees at 8 bases. Germline trimming cut 5 bases from V and 3 bases from J; bases unmatched to any gene: 11. This CDR3 region has 16 residues. Germline values: CDR1 SEHNR, CDR2 FQNEAQ (reference sequence). CDR3 sequence (DNA): TGTGCCAGCAGCCCAGACCTGACAGGGGTATACTATGGCTACACCTTC. This encodes CASSPDLTGVYYGYTF. The whole variable domain, filled in from reference TRBV7-9 and TRBJ1-2, reads DTGVSQNPRHKITKRGQNVTFRCDPISEHNRLYWYRQTLGQGPEFLTYFQNEAQLEKSRLLSDRFSAERPKGSFSTLEIQRTEQGDSAMYLCASSPDLTGVYYGYTFGSGTRLTVV.

In this sample, this clone turned up once. This rearrangement joins TRBV12-5 to TRBJ2-2, with 7 bases aligning to TRBD2. The CDR3 runs 15 residues. V gave up 4 bases and J gave up 6 bases; unmatched junction bases: 8. Per the germline V gene, CDR1 is LGHNT and CDR2 is FRNRAP. The DNA for the CDR3 is TGTGCTAGTGGTTACGGCCGGGACTACGCCGGGGAGCTGTTTTTT. It yields the protein CASGYGRDYAGELFF.

The chain recombines TRBV12-5 with TRBJ1-2; 7 bases fit TRBD1. Trimming cost V 7 bases and J 0 bases; bases outside gene matches: 8. The CDR3 is made up of 15 amino acids. Germline-derived CDR1 and CDR2 are LGHNT and FRNRAP. In nucleotides, the CDR3 is TGTGCTAGTGTCCGGACAGGCGCTTCTAACTATGGCTACACCTTC. Its translation: CASVRTGASNYGYTF.

The chain employs TRBV19 and TRBJ1-4; 8 positions match TRBD1. CDR3 length: 15 residues. CDR1 and CDR2 (germline): LNHDA, SQIVND (reference sequence). The junction had 10 bases not matched to a gene; V was cut back by 10 bases and J by 3 bases. CDR3 sequence reads: CATKQGELSNEKLFF. In DNA form, the CDR3 reads TGTGCCACCAAACAGGGGGAATTGTCTAATGAAAAACTGTTTTTT.

V and J are TRBV28 and TRBJ1-6; 7 bases are shared with TRBD1. The ends lost 5 bases at V and 6 bases at J; junction bases unmatched: 4. CDR3 length: 14 residues. CDR1 MDHEN and CDR2 SYDVKM come from the germline V gene. CDR3 protein: CASSMTGSNSPLHF. In nucleotides, the CDR3 is TGTGCCAGCAGTATGACAGGGTCTAATTCACCCCTCCACTTT.

The V call is TRBV7-2, the J call TRBJ1-2; 7 nucleotides match TRBD1. Germline CDR1 SGHTA, CDR2 FQGNSA. CDR3 length: 13 amino acids. V trimming: 6 bases; J trimming: 3 bases; junction bases outside the gene matches: 4. CDR3 residues: CASRGGAHYGYTF. In DNA form, the CDR3 reads TGTGCCAGCAGAGGGGGCGCCCACTATGGCTACACCTTC.

The chain joins TRBV19 to TRBJ1-5; the D is unclear. Germline-derived CDR1 and CDR2 are LNHDA and SQIVND (reference sequence). The V and J ends lost 5 bases and 6 bases respectively, with 14 bases between them. The CDR3 length is 14 residues. DNA of the CDR3: TGTGCCAGTAGTCGCGCGAGGGCCGGTCAGCCCCAGCATTTT. This codes for CASSRARAGQPQHF.

The genes are TRBV30 and TRBJ2-1, with 8 bases aligning to TRBD1. Germline CDR1 reads GTSNPN; CDR2 reads SVGIG (reference sequence). Germline trimming cut 5 bases from V and 9 bases from J; bases unmatched to any gene: 9. CDR3 length equals 13 residues. The CDR3 spells CAWSQGAWGEQFF. CDR3 sequence (DNA): TGTGCCTGGTCCCAGGGGGCCTGGGGTGAGCAGTTCTTC.

The table lists this clone with a few counts. The CDR3 DNA reads as TGTGCCAGTAGTATTACAGGGGGCGAACCCTACAATGAGCAGTTCTTC. It translates to CASSITGGEPYNEQFF. The gene calls are TRBV19 and TRBJ2-1; 9 bases line up with TRBD1. The germline V gene has CDR1 LNHDA and CDR2 SQIVND (reference sequence). The CDR3 consists of 16 residues. With 3 bases clipped from V and 2 bases from J, the junction kept 5 bases outside the gene matches.

The chain uses TRBV27 and TRBJ2-2, with 7 nucleotides matching TRBD1. The CDR3 covers 15 residues. Trimming at V came to 8 bases and at J to 1 base, leaving 7 bases not matched to a gene. Germline lookup yields CDR1 MNHEY and CDR2 SMNVEV (reference sequence). The CDR3 is CASASGTVNTGELFF. For the CDR3, the DNA is TGTGCCAGCGCCTCCGGGACAGTGAACACCGGGGAGCTGTTTTTT.

This clone occurred many times. This sequence joins TRBV29-1 and TRBJ1-1; TRBD1 matches 9 bases. V shed 2 bases, J shed 2 bases, and the junction held 0 bases outside the gene matches. Germline loops: CDR1 SQVTM, CDR2 ANQGSEA. This CDR3 contains 13 residues. CDR3 sequence (DNA): TGCAGCGTTGAAACAGGGGGCAACACTGAAGCTTTCTTT. Protein: CSVETGGNTEAFF.

The rearrangement joins TRBV7-2 to TRBJ2-3, with unresolved D. The ends were cut back, 3 bases at V and 2 bases at J, with 9 bases in the middle. Germline assignment: CDR1 SGHTA and CDR2 FQGNSA. There are 14 residues in the CDR3. Here the CDR3 DNA reads TGTGCCAGCAGCTTGGGCTTCTCCACAGATACGCAGTATTTT. Amino acids: CASSLGFSTDTQYF. Supplemented by reference TRBV7-2 and TRBJ2-3, the full variable domain reads GAGVSQSPSNKVTEKGKDVELRCDPISGHTALYWYRQSLGQGLEFLIYFQGNSAPDKSGLPSDRFSAERTGGSVSTLTIQRTQQEDSAVYLCASSLGFSTDTQYFGPGTRLTVL.

The chain carries TRBV28 and TRBJ1-1; 9 bases align to TRBD1. The J segment lost 4 bases and the V segment lost 3 bases, leaving 3 bases of the junction unmatched. The CDR3 extends over 14 amino acids. Germline V gene sequence: CDR1 MDHEN, CDR2 SYDVKM. In nucleotides, the CDR3 is TGTGCCAGCAGTTTCGAGACAGGGGGCACTGAAGCTTTCTTT. Its protein is CASSFETGGTEAFF.

This clone came up once. The rearrangement joins TRBV7-2 to TRBJ2-3, with 7 bases matching TRBD1. The CDR3 runs 13 residues. V trimming: 5 bases; J trimming: 9 bases; junction bases outside the gene matches: 8. Germline loops: CDR1 SGHTA, CDR2 FQGNSA. CDR3 sequence (DNA): TGTGCCAGCAGCCCCGGGGACAGACAAACGCAGTATTTT. As protein: CASSPGDRQTQYF.

The rearrangement links TRBV4-1 to TRBJ1-2, with TRBD1 matching 7 bases. The J segment lost 8 bases and the V segment lost 1 base, leaving 4 bases of the junction unmatched. Germline V lookup: CDR1 MGHRA, CDR2 YSYEKL. The CDR3 contains 13 residues. CDR3 in amino acids: CASSQVGGRGYTF. CDR3 nucleotides: TGCGCCAGCAGCCAAGTAGGGGGCCGGGGCTACACCTTC.